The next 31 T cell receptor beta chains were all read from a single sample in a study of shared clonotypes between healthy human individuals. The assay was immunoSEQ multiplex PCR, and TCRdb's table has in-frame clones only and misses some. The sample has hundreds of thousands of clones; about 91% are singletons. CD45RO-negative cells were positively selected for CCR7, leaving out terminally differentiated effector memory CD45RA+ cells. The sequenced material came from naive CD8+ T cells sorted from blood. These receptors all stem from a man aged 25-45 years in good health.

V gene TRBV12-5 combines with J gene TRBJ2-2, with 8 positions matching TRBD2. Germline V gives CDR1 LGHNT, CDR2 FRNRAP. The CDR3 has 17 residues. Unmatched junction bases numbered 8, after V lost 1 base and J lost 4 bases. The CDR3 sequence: CASGLGLAGRLTGELFF. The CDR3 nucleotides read TGTGCTAGTGGTTTGGGGCTAGCGGGTCGACTCACCGGGGAGCTGTTTTTT.

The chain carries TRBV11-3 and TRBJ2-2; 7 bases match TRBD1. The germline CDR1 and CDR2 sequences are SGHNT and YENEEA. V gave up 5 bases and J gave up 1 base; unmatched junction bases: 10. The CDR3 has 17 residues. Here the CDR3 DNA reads TGTGCCAGCAGCCCTAGGTTAGGGACAGAGAACACCGGGGAGCTGTTTTTT. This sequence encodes CASSPRLGTENTGELFF.

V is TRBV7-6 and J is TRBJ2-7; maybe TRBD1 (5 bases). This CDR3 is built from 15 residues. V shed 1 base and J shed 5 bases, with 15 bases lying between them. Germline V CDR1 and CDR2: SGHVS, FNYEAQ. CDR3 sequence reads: CASSLDPGQFHEQYF. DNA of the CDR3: TGTGCCAGCAGCTTAGATCCAGGGCAATTCCACGAGCAGTACTTC.

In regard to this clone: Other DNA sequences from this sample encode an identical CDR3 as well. The chain's CDR3 is CASSPGTGGYEQYF. The DNA of the CDR3 is TGTGCCAGTAGTCCAGGAACCGGGGGCTACGAGCAGTACTTC. The chain carries TRBV19 and TRBJ2-7; the D gene is possibly TRBD2 (6 bases). This CDR3 spans 14 amino acids. The V and J ends lost 5 bases and 3 bases respectively, with 14 bases between them. The germline V gene has CDR1 LNHDA and CDR2 SQIVND (reference sequence).

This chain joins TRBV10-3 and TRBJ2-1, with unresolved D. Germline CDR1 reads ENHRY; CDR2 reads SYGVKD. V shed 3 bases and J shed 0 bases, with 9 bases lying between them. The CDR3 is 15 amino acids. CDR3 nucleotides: TGTGCCATCAGTGATGGCGGCTCCTCCTACAATGAGCAGTTCTTC. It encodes CAISDGGSSYNEQFF.

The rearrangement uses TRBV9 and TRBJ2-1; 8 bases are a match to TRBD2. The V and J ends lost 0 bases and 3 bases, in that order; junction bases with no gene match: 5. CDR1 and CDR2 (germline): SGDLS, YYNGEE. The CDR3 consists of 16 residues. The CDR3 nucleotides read TGTGCCAGCAGCGTAGACGTAAGCGGGGGCTACAATGAGCAGTTCTTC. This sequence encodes CASSVDVSGGYNEQFF.

The CDR3 nucleotides are TGTGCCAGCAGCTTAGATGGTCTGGGGGTGTCCTACAATGAGCAGTTCTTC. Its protein is CASSLDGLGVSYNEQFF. The chain employs TRBV11-2 and TRBJ2-1; D is possibly TRBD1 or TRBD2 (5 bases each). V shed 0 bases and J shed 1 base, with 13 bases lying between them. In germline, CDR1 is SGHAT, CDR2 FQNNGV. This CDR3 is built from 17 residues.

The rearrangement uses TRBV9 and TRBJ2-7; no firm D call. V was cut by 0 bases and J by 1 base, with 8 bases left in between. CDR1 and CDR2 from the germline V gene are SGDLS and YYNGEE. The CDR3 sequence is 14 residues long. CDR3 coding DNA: TGTGCCAGCAGCGTAGGAGACCAGTCCTACGAGCAGTACTTC. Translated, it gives CASSVGDQSYEQYF.

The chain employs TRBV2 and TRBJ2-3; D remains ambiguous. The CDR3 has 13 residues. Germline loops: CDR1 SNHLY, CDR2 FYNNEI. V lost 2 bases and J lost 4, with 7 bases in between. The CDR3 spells CASSESWADTQYF. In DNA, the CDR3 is TGTGCCAGCAGTGAATCGTGGGCAGATACGCAGTATTTT.

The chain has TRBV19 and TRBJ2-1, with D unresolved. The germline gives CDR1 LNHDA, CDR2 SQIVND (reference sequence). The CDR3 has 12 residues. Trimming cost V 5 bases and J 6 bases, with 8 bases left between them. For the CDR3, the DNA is TGTGCCAGTAGTCTGCTAGGCAATGAGCAGTTCTTC. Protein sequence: CASSLLGNEQFF.

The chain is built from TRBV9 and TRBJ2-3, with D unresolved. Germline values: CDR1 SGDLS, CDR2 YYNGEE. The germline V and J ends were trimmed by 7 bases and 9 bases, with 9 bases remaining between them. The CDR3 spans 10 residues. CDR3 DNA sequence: TGTGCCAGCGGTGGTGGCACGCAGTATTTT. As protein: CASGGGTQYF. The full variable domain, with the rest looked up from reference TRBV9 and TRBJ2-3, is DSGVTQTPKHLITATGQRVTLRCSPRSGDLSVYWYQQSLDQGLQFLIQYYNGEERAKGNILERFSAQQFPDLHSELNLSSLELGDSALYFCASGGGTQYFGPGTRLTVL.

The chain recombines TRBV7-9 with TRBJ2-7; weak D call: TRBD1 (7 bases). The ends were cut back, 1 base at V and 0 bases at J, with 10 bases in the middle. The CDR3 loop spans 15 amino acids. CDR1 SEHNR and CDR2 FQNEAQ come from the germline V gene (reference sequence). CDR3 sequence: CASSLVQGGSYEQYF. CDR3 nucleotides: TGTGCCAGCAGCTTAGTTCAGGGGGGCTCCTACGAGCAGTACTTC.

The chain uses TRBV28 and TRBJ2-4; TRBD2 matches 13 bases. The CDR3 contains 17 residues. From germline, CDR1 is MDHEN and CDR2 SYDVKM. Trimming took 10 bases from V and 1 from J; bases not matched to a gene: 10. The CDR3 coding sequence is TGTGCCACCCGACTAGCGGGAGGCACGGGGGCCAAAAACATTCAGTACTTC. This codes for CATRLAGGTGAKNIQYF.

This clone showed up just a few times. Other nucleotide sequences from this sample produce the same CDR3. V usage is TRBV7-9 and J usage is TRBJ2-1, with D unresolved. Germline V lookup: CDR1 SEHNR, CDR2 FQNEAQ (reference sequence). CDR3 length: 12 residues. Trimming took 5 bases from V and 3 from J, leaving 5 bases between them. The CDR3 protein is CASSPDYNEQFF. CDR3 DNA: TGTGCCAGCAGCCCTGACTACAATGAGCAGTTCTTC.

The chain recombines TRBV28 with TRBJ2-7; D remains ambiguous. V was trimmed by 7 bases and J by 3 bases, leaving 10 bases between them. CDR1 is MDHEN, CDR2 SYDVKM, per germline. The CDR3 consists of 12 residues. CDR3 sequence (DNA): TGTGCCAGCAACTTCGGAAACTACGAGCAGTACTTC. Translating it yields CASNFGNYEQYF.

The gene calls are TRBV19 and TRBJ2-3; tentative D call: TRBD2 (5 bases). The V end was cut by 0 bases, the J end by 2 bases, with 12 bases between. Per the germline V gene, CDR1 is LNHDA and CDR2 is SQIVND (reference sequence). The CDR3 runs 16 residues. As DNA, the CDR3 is TGTGCCAGTAGTATAGACCCCCGCGGGTACACAGATACGCAGTATTTT. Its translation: CASSIDPRGYTDTQYF.

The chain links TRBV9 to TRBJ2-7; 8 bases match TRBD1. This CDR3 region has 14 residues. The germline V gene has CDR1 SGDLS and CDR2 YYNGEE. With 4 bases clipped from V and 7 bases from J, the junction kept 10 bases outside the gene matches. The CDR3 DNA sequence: TGTGCCAGCAGCTCCTCGACAGGGGCGAGGGAGCAGTACTTC. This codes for CASSSSTGAREQYF. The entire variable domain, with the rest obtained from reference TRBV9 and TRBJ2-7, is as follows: DSGVTQTPKHLITATGQRVTLRCSPRSGDLSVYWYQQSLDQGLQFLIQYYNGEERAKGNILERFSAQQFPDLHSELNLSSLELGDSALYFCASSSSTGAREQYFGPGTRLTVT.

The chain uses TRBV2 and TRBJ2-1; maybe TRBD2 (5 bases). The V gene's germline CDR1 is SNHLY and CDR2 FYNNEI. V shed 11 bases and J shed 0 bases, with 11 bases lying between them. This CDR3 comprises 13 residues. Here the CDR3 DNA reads TGTGCCGAACGAGGGATCTCCTACAATGAGCAGTTCTTC. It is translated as CAERGISYNEQFF.

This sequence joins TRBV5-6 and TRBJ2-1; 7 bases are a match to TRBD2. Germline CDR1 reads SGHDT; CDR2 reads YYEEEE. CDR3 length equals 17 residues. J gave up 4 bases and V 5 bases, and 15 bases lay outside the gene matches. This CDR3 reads CASRPLPTGLMYNEQFF. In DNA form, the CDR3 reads TGTGCCAGCAGACCCCTTCCGACGGGACTAATGTACAATGAGCAGTTCTTC.

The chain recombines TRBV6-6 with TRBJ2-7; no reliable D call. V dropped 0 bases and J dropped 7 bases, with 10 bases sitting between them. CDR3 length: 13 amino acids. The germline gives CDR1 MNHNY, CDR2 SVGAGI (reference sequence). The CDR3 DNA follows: TGTGCCAGCAGTTACTCCACCCAAAAGGAGCAGTACTTC. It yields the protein CASSYSTQKEQYF.

CDR3 nucleotide sequence: TGTGCCAGCAACCTACTAGTTTCCCCCAATGAGCAGTTCTTC. Amino acid sequence: CASNLLVSPNEQFF. The V and J genes are TRBV28 and TRBJ2-1, with D possibly being TRBD2 (5 bases). In germline, CDR1 is MDHEN, CDR2 SYDVKM. The CDR3 has 14 residues. Trimming pared 7 bases from V and 6 bases from J, leaving 16 bases between.

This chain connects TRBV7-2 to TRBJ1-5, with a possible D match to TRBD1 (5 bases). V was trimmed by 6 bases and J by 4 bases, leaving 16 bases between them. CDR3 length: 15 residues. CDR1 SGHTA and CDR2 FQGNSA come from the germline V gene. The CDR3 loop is CASREGPGPNQPQHF. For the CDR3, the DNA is TGTGCCAGCAGGGAGGGGCCTGGACCGAATCAGCCCCAGCATTTT.

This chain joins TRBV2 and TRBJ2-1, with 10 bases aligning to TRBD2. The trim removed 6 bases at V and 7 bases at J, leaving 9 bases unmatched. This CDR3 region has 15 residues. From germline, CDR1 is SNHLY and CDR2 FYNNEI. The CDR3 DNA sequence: TGTGCCAGCAGACCGGCTAGCGGGAGATTGAATGAGCAGTTCTTC. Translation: CASRPASGRLNEQFF.

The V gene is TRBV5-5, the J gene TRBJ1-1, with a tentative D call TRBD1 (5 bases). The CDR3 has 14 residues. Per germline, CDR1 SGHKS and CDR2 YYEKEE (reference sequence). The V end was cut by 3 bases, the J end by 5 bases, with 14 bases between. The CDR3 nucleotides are TGTGCCAGCAGCTGGGGGGTGTTCGCTACTGAAGCTTTCTTT. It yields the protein CASSWGVFATEAFF.

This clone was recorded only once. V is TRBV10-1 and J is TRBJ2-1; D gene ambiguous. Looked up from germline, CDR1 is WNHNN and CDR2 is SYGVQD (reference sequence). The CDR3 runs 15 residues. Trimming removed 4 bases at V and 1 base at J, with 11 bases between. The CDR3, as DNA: TGCGCCAGCAGTGGGGTGGGGTCTTCCTACAATGAGCAGTTCTTC. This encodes CASSGVGSSYNEQFF.

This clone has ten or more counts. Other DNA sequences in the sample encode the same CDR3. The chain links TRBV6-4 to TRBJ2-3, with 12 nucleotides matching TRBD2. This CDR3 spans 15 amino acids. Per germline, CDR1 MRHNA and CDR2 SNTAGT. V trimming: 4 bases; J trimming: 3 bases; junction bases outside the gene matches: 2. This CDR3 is CASSAGTSGTDTQYF. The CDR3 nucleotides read TGTGCCAGCAGTGCCGGGACTAGCGGGACAGATACGCAGTATTTT.

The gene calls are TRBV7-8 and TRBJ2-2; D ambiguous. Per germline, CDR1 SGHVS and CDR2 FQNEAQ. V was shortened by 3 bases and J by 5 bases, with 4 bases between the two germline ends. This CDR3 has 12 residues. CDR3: CASSFQTGELFF. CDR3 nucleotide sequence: TGTGCCAGCAGCTTTCAAACCGGGGAGCTGTTTTTT.

The CDR3 loop reads CATKTGIYEQYF. DNA of the CDR3: TGTGCCACAAAGACAGGGATCTACGAGCAGTACTTC. This chain connects TRBV27 to TRBJ2-7; 7 bases match TRBD1. After removal of 10 bases from V and 3 bases from J, the junction contained 6 bases not matched to a gene. This CDR3 spans 12 amino acids. The V gene's germline CDR1 is MNHEY and CDR2 SMNVEV (reference sequence).

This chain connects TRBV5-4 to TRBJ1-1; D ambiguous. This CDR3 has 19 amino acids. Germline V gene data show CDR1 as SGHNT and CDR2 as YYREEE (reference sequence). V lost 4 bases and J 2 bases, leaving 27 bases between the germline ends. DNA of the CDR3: TGTGCCAGCAGCGGGATTGGGGAGGGAATAGGAGGGATAAACACTGAAGCTTTCTTT. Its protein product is CASSGIGEGIGGINTEAFF.

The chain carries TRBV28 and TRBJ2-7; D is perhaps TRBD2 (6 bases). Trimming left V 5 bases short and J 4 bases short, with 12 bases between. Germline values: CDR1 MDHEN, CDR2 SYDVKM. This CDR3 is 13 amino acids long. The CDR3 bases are TGTGCCAGCAGTCTGACCGGGGGTTACGAGCAGTACTTC. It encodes CASSLTGGYEQYF.

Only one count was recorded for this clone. CDR3 DNA: TGTGCCAGCAGCCGCGGGGACAGCTACGAGCAGTACTTC. It translates to CASSRGDSYEQYF. The chain carries TRBV7-6 and TRBJ2-7, with a tentative D call TRBD1 (7 bases). Trimming removed 5 bases from V and 3 bases from J, with 11 bases in between. The CDR3 is made up of 13 amino acids. CDR1 SGHVS and CDR2 FNYEAQ come from the germline V gene.